The next 28 T cell receptor beta chains were all read from a single sample in a study of blood T cell repertoires in COVID-19. Method: immunoSEQ multiplex PCR; TCRdb's copy keeps in-frame clones and lacks some. Of 300,000 or so clones in the sample, roughly 90% were seen once. The sample was PBMCs or T cells enriched from blood (not recorded which). The origin of the receptors is a woman in her 30s who had recovered from COVID-19.

The chain couples TRBV9 to TRBJ2-7; TRBD1 agrees at 9 bases. The ends lost 3 bases at V and 5 bases at J; junction bases unmatched: 12. Per germline, CDR1 SGDLS and CDR2 YYNGEE. The CDR3 covers 16 residues. CDR3 region: CASSERPAGTGNEQYF. The CDR3 nucleotides read TGTGCCAGCAGCGAAAGGCCTGCCGGGACAGGGAACGAGCAGTACTTC.

V is TRBV12-3 or TRBV12-4 and J is TRBJ2-7, with D perhaps given as TRBD1 or TRBD2 (7 bases each). CDR3 length: 13 residues. Deletions cut 10 bases from V and 3 bases from J, with 16 bases between. The CDR3 nucleotides are TGTGCCACCAGGGGGGCTAGCGGCTACGAGCAGTACTTC. Its protein is CATRGASGYEQYF.

This clone has only one observation. The chain employs TRBV5-1 and TRBJ1-6, with D hard to call. From germline, CDR1 is SGHRS and CDR2 YFSETQ. Trimming removed 1 base from V and 1 base from J, with 6 bases in between. This CDR3 contains 15 residues. CDR3 nucleotides: TGCGCCAGCAGCTTGCTCGAGTCCTATAATTCACCCCTCCACTTT. Its protein product is CASSLLESYNSPLHF.

This clone has a single count. V gene TRBV19 combines with J gene TRBJ2-1; possibly TRBD1 for D (5 bases). V was clipped by 4 bases and J by 2 bases, with 12 bases between them. Looked up from germline, CDR1 is LNHDA and CDR2 is SQIVND (reference sequence). The CDR3 is 15 residues long. The CDR3 coding sequence is TGTGCCAGTAGTAGGAAGTTAGGGGCCTACAATGAGCAGTTCTTC. This encodes CASSRKLGAYNEQFF. Using reference TRBV19 and TRBJ2-1 for the parts outside the CDR3, the full variable domain is DGGITQSPKYLFRKEGQNVTLSCEQNLNHDAMYWYRQDPGQGLRLIYYSQIVNDFQKGDIAEGYSVSREKKESFPLTVTSAQKNPTAFYLCASSRKLGAYNEQFFGPGTRLTVL.

The chain has TRBV14 and TRBJ1-4; TRBD1 matches 8 bases. V was pared by 6 bases and J by 6 bases, with 3 bases of the junction left unmatched. The CDR3 totals 13 residues. Germline V gene data show CDR1 as SGHDN and CDR2 as FVKESK. The DNA for the CDR3 is TGTGCCAGCAGGACGACAGGGGATGAAAAACTGTTTTTT. Protein sequence: CASRTTGDEKLFF.

This clone was recorded a few times. The chain combines TRBV19 with TRBJ1-4; no firm D call. Trimming removed 3 bases from V and 8 bases from J, with 10 bases in between. The germline V gene encodes CDR1 LNHDA and CDR2 SQIVND (reference sequence). This CDR3 region has 13 residues. CDR3 residues: CASSMVREEKLFF. The CDR3 DNA sequence: TGTGCCAGTAGTATGGTTCGGGAGGAAAAACTGTTTTTT.

CDR3 sequence (DNA): TGTGCCAGTAGTTTAACAGGGGATGACAATGAGCAGTTCTTC. Its translation: CASSLTGDDNEQFF. The chain recombines TRBV19 with TRBJ2-1, with TRBD1 matching 7 bases. This CDR3 spans 14 amino acids. Germline CDR1 and CDR2: LNHDA and SQIVND (reference sequence). V was pared by 5 bases and J by 5 bases, with 6 bases of the junction left unmatched.

The genes are TRBV30 and TRBJ1-3; possible D gene TRBD1, 6 bases. The V end lost 1 base, the J end lost 2 bases, and 12 bases lay between the germline ends. CDR3 length equals 15 residues. Germline V gene lookup returns CDR1 GTSNPN and CDR2 SVGIG (reference sequence). This CDR3 is CAWSDFQGPGNTIYF. CDR3 nucleotide sequence: TGTGCCTGGAGTGACTTCCAGGGGCCTGGAAACACCATATATTTT.

The chain carries TRBV6-5 and TRBJ1-1; 7 positions agree with TRBD1. V shed 0 bases, J shed 5 bases, and the junction held 3 bases outside the gene matches. This CDR3 is 14 amino acids long. CDR1 and CDR2 (germline): MNHEY, SVGAGI. The CDR3 protein is CASSYSYRGTEAFF. The CDR3 DNA reads as TGTGCCAGCAGTTACTCGTACAGGGGAACTGAAGCTTTCTTT.

The chain carries TRBV28 and TRBJ2-1, with 12 positions matching TRBD2. The CDR3 covers 16 residues. Trimming at V came to 6 bases and at J to 9 bases, leaving 12 bases not matched to a gene. CDR1 is MDHEN, CDR2 SYDVKM, per germline. The DNA of the CDR3 is TGTGCCAGCAGACGATCGACTAGCGGGAGTTTTCTTGAGCAGTTCTTC. Translating gives CASRRSTSGSFLEQFF.

The gene calls are TRBV5-5 and TRBJ2-7; 14 nucleotides align to TRBD2. The CDR3 runs to 20 residues. Germline V gene lookup returns CDR1 SGHKS and CDR2 YYEKEE (reference sequence). V shed 4 bases, J shed 0 bases, and the junction held 15 bases outside the gene matches. The CDR3 reads CASSPLPGQGTSGSSYEQYF. CDR3 coding DNA: TGTGCCAGCAGCCCATTGCCGGGACAGGGGACTAGCGGGAGCTCCTACGAGCAGTACTTC.

CDR3: CASNRATGTEAFF. The CDR3 region has the DNA TGTGCCAGCAACAGGGCAACGGGGACTGAAGCTTTCTTT. The chain carries TRBV4-2 and TRBJ1-1, with D tentatively TRBD1 (6 bases). Trimming left V 7 bases short and J 5 bases short, with 14 bases between. There are 13 residues in the CDR3. The germline V gene encodes CDR1 LGHNA and CDR2 YNFKEQ.

The chain carries TRBV4-3 and TRBJ1-6; TRBD1 matches 9 bases. The CDR3 loop spans 18 amino acids. V lost 0 bases to trimming and J lost 0 bases; unmatched junction nucleotides: 3. Germline assignment: CDR1 LGHNA and CDR2 YSLEER. The CDR3 spells CASSQDTGGGSYNSPLHF. The DNA of the CDR3 is TGCGCCAGCAGCCAAGATACAGGGGGCGGCTCCTATAATTCACCCCTCCACTTT.

The CDR3 DNA reads TGTGCCAGCAGCTTGTTATATGGCTACACCTTC. It translates to CASSLLYGYTF. The chain links TRBV7-2 to TRBJ1-2, with D unclear. Germline V gives CDR1 SGHTA, CDR2 FQGNSA. CDR3 length equals 11 residues. Trimming took off 3 bases at V and 5 bases at J, with 4 bases between the two ends. Drawing the rest from reference TRBV7-2 and TRBJ1-2, the complete variable domain is GAGVSQSPSNKVTEKGKDVELRCDPISGHTALYWYRQSLGQGLEFLIYFQGNSAPDKSGLPSDRFSAERTGGSVSTLTIQRTQQEDSAVYLCASSLLYGYTFGSGTRLTVV.

The chain recombines TRBV7-2 with TRBJ2-1, with D maybe TRBD2 (5 bases). There are 16 residues in the CDR3. Per germline, CDR1 SGHTA and CDR2 FQGNSA. Trimming left V 3 bases short and J 5 bases short, with 17 bases between. The CDR3 sequence: CASSFLLGRADNEQFF. CDR3 in DNA: TGTGCCAGCAGCTTTCTACTAGGACGGGCCGACAATGAGCAGTTCTTC. Full variable domain (remainder filled in from reference TRBV7-2 and TRBJ2-1): GAGVSQSPSNKVTEKGKDVELRCDPISGHTALYWYRQSLGQGLEFLIYFQGNSAPDKSGLPSDRFSAERTGGSVSTLTIQRTQQEDSAVYLCASSFLLGRADNEQFFGPGTRLTVL.

The rearrangement joins TRBV5-1 to TRBJ1-1, with a weak D call TRBD1 (5 bases). Looked up from germline, CDR1 is SGHRS and CDR2 is YFSETQ. Trimming took off 4 bases at V and 10 bases at J, with 17 bases between the two ends. CDR3 length equals 13 residues. The CDR3: CASSPSAGPGAFF. The CDR3, as DNA: TGCGCCAGCAGCCCCTCGGCGGGGCCTGGAGCTTTCTTT. The whole variable domain, remainder taken from reference TRBV5-1 and TRBJ1-1, is KAGVTQTPRYLIKTRGQQVTLSCSPISGHRSVSWYQQTPGQGLQFLFEYFSETQRNKGNFPGRFSGRQFSNSRSEMNVSTLELGDSALYLCASSPSAGPGAFFGQGTRLTVV.

The chain is built from TRBV3-1 (or the pseudogene TRBV3-2) and TRBJ1-2; D gene ambiguous. The CDR3 extends over 11 amino acids. V lost 3 bases and J lost 4, with 3 bases in between. Germline values: CDR1 LGHDT, CDR2 YNNKEL (reference sequence). In nucleotides, the CDR3 is TGTGCCAGCAGCCATAGCTATGGCTACACCTTC. Protein: CASSHSYGYTF.

Turning to this clone: Other DNA sequences of this sample code for an identical CDR3. This CDR3 reads CATSDLDRGSTDTQYF. The CDR3 nucleotides are TGTGCCACCAGTGATCTCGACAGGGGGAGTACAGATACGCAGTATTTT. The V and J genes are TRBV24-1 and TRBJ2-3; TRBD1 agrees at 9 bases. There are 16 residues in the CDR3. The V gene end was trimmed by 3 bases and the J gene end by 3 bases; junction bases not matched to a gene: 6. Looked up from germline, CDR1 is KGHDR and CDR2 is SFDVKD.

The chain has TRBV10-3 and TRBJ2-1; 7 bases align to TRBD2. After removal of 6 bases from V and 8 bases from J, the junction contained 10 bases not matched to a gene. The CDR3 consists of 14 residues. Germline assignment: CDR1 ENHRY and CDR2 SYGVKD. CDR3 region: CAISLATSLDEQFF. As DNA, the CDR3 is TGTGCCATCAGCCTTGCGACTAGCCTCGATGAGCAGTTCTTC.

This chain links TRBV3-1 (or the pseudogene TRBV3-2) with TRBJ1-2, with TRBD1 matching over 9 bases. Germline-derived CDR1 and CDR2 are LGHDT and YNNKEL (reference sequence). The V gene end was trimmed by 1 base and the J gene end by 4 bases; junction bases not matched to a gene: 7. The CDR3 length is 16 residues. The CDR3 DNA reads as TGTGCCAGCAGCCAAGGAACAGGGGGCCACCTCTATGGCTACACCTTC. This encodes CASSQGTGGHLYGYTF.

The chain links TRBV6-5 to TRBJ1-3; D unclear. Germline V gene sequence: CDR1 MNHEY, CDR2 SVGAGI. V was pared by 6 bases and J by 3 bases, with 12 bases between. This CDR3 is built from 14 residues. For the CDR3, the DNA is TGTGCCAGCAGGGGTCCGGGATTTGGAAACACCATATATTTT. It specifies CASRGPGFGNTIYF.

This rearrangement joins TRBV24-1 to TRBJ1-5; D is unresolved. The CDR3 totals 14 residues. CDR1 and CDR2 (germline): KGHDR, SFDVKD. The V gene lost 1 base and the J gene lost 0 bases, with 3 bases spanning the gap. The DNA of the CDR3 is TGTGCCACCAGTGATTTTTATAGCAATCAGCCCCAGCATTTT. Residues: CATSDFYSNQPQHF.

The CDR3 is CASSPGLAGVDEQFF. CDR3 DNA: TGTGCCAGCAGCCCCGGACTAGCGGGAGTAGATGAGCAGTTCTTC. V gene TRBV7-3 combines with J gene TRBJ2-1; 13 bases align to TRBD2. Looked up from germline, CDR1 is SGHTA and CDR2 is FQGTGA. V trimming: 5 bases; J trimming: 8 bases; junction bases outside the gene matches: 6. The CDR3 is 15 amino acids.

The chain uses TRBV7-3 and TRBJ2-3; D unresolved. The V gene's germline CDR1 is SGHTA and CDR2 FQGTGA. V was clipped by 5 bases and J by 6 bases, with 9 bases between them. There are 12 residues in the CDR3. CDR3 sequence: CASSPARDTQYF. The CDR3 nucleotides read TGTGCCAGCAGCCCTGCGCGCGATACGCAGTATTTT. Variable domain in full (rest from reference TRBV7-3 and TRBJ2-3): GAGVSQTPSNKVTEKGKYVELRCDPISGHTALYWYRQSLGQGPEFLIYFQGTGAADDSGLPNDRFFAVRPEGSVSTLKIQRTERGDSAVYLCASSPARDTQYFGPGTRLTVL.

This clone turned up a few times. V usage is TRBV2 and J usage is TRBJ1-6; D is uncertain. The CDR3 is 14 amino acids. V was trimmed by 6 bases and J by 6 bases, leaving 12 bases between them. CDR1 and CDR2 (germline): SNHLY, FYNNEI. The CDR3 loop is CASRRYRPNSPLHF. Written as DNA, the CDR3 is TGTGCCAGCAGAAGGTACAGACCTAATTCACCCCTCCACTTT.

The table lists this clone with a count of one. At the DNA level, this CDR3 is encoded by other sequences in the same sample as well. The rearrangement links TRBV28 to TRBJ1-2; D is possibly TRBD1 (5 bases). V lost 2 bases and J 4 bases, leaving 8 bases between the germline ends. Germline V gives CDR1 MDHEN, CDR2 SYDVKM. This CDR3 has 13 amino acids. The CDR3 spells CASSLGRVYGYTF. DNA for the CDR3: TGTGCCAGCAGTTTAGGCAGGGTCTATGGCTACACCTTC.

V usage is TRBV15 and J usage is TRBJ2-4; TRBD2 agrees at 10 bases. This CDR3 has 17 residues. In germline, CDR1 is LNHNV, CDR2 YYDKDF (reference sequence). The V gene end was trimmed by 3 bases and the J gene end by 0 bases; junction bases not matched to a gene: 5. The CDR3 nucleotides read TGTGCCACCAGCAGCCGGACTAGCGGCATAGCCAAAAACATTCAGTACTTC. This gives the protein CATSSRTSGIAKNIQYF.

J is TRBJ1-2 and V is TRBV29-1, with 7 bases identical to TRBD1. Germline V lookup: CDR1 SQVTM, CDR2 ANQGSEA. The trim removed 5 bases at V and 0 bases at J, leaving 3 bases unmatched. The CDR3 is made up of 13 amino acids. CDR3 protein: CSVHRGPNYGYTF. CDR3 nucleotide sequence: TGCAGCGTTCACAGGGGACCTAACTATGGCTACACCTTC.